The rows below give T cell receptor beta chains drawn from one sample of a study of graft-versus-host responses after intestinal transplantation. Assay: immunoSEQ multiplex PCR; the TCRdb copy retains only in-frame clones and omits some. The sample consists of about 100,000 clones, 80% to 90% of them appearing once. No antigen has been identified for these receptors. The specimen comprised unstimulated CD4+ T cells sorted from spleen or lymph node cells, sampled before transplant. The receptors stem from a human donor who was the organ donor for an intestinal transplant. Each CDR3 is given with its conserved first and last residue. A D gene is named only where the DNA matches it firmly. Only part of the rows carry a size: once, few, many, or a class if the clone is expanded.

d_call	clone_size	v_call	j_call	cdr3_nt	cdr3_aa
NA	once	TRBV19	TRBJ1-6	TGTGCCAGTAGTCCCCGCCTAGGGTCACCCCTCCACTTT	CASSPRLGSPLHF
NA	few	TRBV9	TRBJ2-3	TGTGCCAGCAGCGTTCGGATCGCTACTAGCACAGATACGCAGTATTTT	CASSVRIATSTDTQYF
TRBD1	NA	TRBV27	TRBJ2-5	TGTGCCAGCACCCCAGGGGGCCGTAGGGAGACCCAGTACTTC	CASTPGGRRETQYF
NA	NA	TRBV7-2	TRBJ2-7	TGTGCCAGCAGCTTTAGGCAGGGAGGTGACGAGCAGTACTTC	CASSFRQGGDEQYF
NA	NA	TRBV19	TRBJ2-6	TGTGCCAGTAGTACTAGCTCTGGGGCCAACGTCCTGACTTTC	CASSTSSGANVLTF
NA	NA	TRBV5-4	TRBJ2-3	TGTGCCAGCAGCTTGGACTATTCCACAGATACGCAGTATTTT	CASSLDYSTDTQYF
NA	NA	TRBV25-1	TRBJ2-4	TGTGCCAGCAGTGAAACGTCAGGAACCCACATTCAGTACTTC	CASSETSGTHIQYF
TRBD1	NA	TRBV18	TRBJ2-7	TGTGCCAGCTCTCAAGAGACAGGGCCCTACGAGCAGTACTTC	CASSQETGPYEQYF
NA	NA	TRBV6-6	TRBJ1-2	TGTGCCAGCAGTTACCCCGGGGGGGGTAACTATGGCTACACCTTC	CASSYPGGGNYGYTF
NA	NA	TRBV6-6	TRBJ1-5	TGTGCCACTTCCCAGAAGGGATATAGCAATCAGCCCCAGCATTTT	CATSQKGYSNQPQHF
TRBD1	NA	TRBV19	TRBJ2-7	TGTGCCAGTAGCTTAGACAGGGGTTACGAGCAGTACTTC	CASSLDRGYEQYF
NA	NA	TRBV23-1	TRBJ2-7	TGCGCCAGCAGCCCGGGCCTAGAGTACGAGCAGTACTTC	CASSPGLEYEQYF
TRBD1	few	TRBV11-2	TRBJ2-1	TGTGCCAGCAGCCCCAAGGGGGCCCACAATGAGCAGTTCTTC	CASSPKGAHNEQFF
TRBD2	NA	TRBV29-1	TRBJ2-1	TGCAGCGTTAGCGGGAGGGCCTACAATGAGCAGTTCTTC	CSVSGRAYNEQFF
NA	NA	TRBV19	TRBJ1-6	TGTGCCAGCAAACGGACAGCGGATAATTCACCCCTCCACTTT	CASKRTADNSPLHF
NA	NA	TRBV5-4	TRBJ1-6	TGTGCCAGCAGCTTCAGGGGCCCCGCAGCCCCGCTCTATAATTCACCCCTCCACTTT	CASSFRGPAAPLYNSPLHF
TRBD1	NA	TRBV30	TRBJ2-4	TGTGCCTGGAGGACAGGGAACATTCAGTACTTC	CAWRTGNIQYF
TRBD1	NA	TRBV19	TRBJ1-4	TGTGCCAGTAGTCCAGGGGACAGACCGAATGAAAAACTGTTTTTT	CASSPGDRPNEKLFF
NA	NA	TRBV5-6	TRBJ1-5	TGTGCCAGCAGCTTGTATTCTGGTGTCATACATCAGCCCCAGCATTTT	CASSLYSGVIHQPQHF
TRBD1	NA	TRBV6-1	TRBJ1-1	TGTGCCAGCAGTGAATCGGGGACAGGCGGCGGGAACACTGAAGCTTTCTTT	CASSESGTGGGNTEAFF